A single sample is the source of the 32 T cell receptor beta chains below, sequenced in a study of blood T cells in healthy people across ages. The use of a sample-barcoded 5' primer and a J-beta primer mix characterized a second PCR of about 7 to 12 cycles. TCRdb processed the 5' RACE reads anew with MiXCR; each CDR3 protein has one entry. The profile shows approximately 1.5 million distinct CDR3 sequences, approximately 42% of them singletons. Sequenced sample: blood. The receptors were sampled from a woman aged 18-29 years in good health.

This clonotype was seen a single time. The junction differs from germline at one of its ends, possibly a read error. The V call is TRBV2, the J call TRBJ1-2, with TRBD1 matching over 7 bases. Germline values: CDR1 SNHLY, CDR2 FYNNEI. The CDR3 runs 14 residues. Here the CDR3 reads CASREGTVFYGYTF. Written as DNA, the CDR3 is TGTGCCAGCAGGGAAGGGACAGTCTTCTATGGCTACACCTTC.

The sample holds a few counts of this clonotype. This chain uses TRBV3-1 with TRBJ2-5, with 15 bases matching TRBD2. V lost 4 bases and J lost 3; bases outside the gene matches: 6. The CDR3 contains 17 residues. Germline-derived CDR1 and CDR2 are LGHDT and YNNKEL (reference sequence). The CDR3 sequence is CASSPTRTSGGEETQYF. For the CDR3, the DNA is TGTGCCAGCAGCCCGACGCGGACTAGCGGGGGGGAAGAGACCCAGTACTTC.

V usage is TRBV20-1 and J usage is TRBJ1-1; D is unresolved. This CDR3 is 13 amino acids long. V shed 6 bases and J shed 0 bases, with 11 bases lying between them. Germline values: CDR1 DFQATT, CDR2 SNEGSKA (reference sequence). Written as DNA, the CDR3 is TGCAGTGCCAGCAGCATCATGAACACTGAAGCTTTCTTT. The encoded protein is CSASSIMNTEAFF.

The chain links TRBV7-8 to TRBJ2-1; 7 bases match TRBD2. From germline, CDR1 is SGHVS and CDR2 FQNEAQ. The CDR3 consists of 16 residues. V shed 5 bases and J 0 bases; nucleotides not matched to a gene: 7. The DNA for the CDR3 is TGTGCCAGCAGCACCGGGAGGAGTCGCTCCTACAATGAGCAGTTCTTC. Its protein is CASSTGRSRSYNEQFF.

The rearrangement uses TRBV27 and TRBJ2-4; 13 nucleotides agree with TRBD2. The J call may not be correct, given that the DNA end is closer to TRBJ2-7. CDR3 length equals 16 residues. Germline V gives CDR1 MNHEY, CDR2 SMNVEV (reference sequence). CDR3 DNA: TGTGCCAGCAGTCGTAAGACTAGCGGGAGGTTCTACGAGCAGTACTTC. It specifies CASSRKTSGRFYEQYF.

This clonotype came up a few times. This chain links TRBV5-1 with TRBJ1-6; 9 bases match TRBD1. CDR1 is SGHRS and CDR2 is YFSETQ in the germline V gene. The CDR3 loop spans 15 amino acids. V lost 4 bases and J lost 7; bases outside the gene matches: 6. Here the CDR3 DNA reads TGCGCCAGCAGCGGCCGGGACAGGGACAATTCACCCCTCCACTTT. This translates into CASSGRDRDNSPLHF.

The chain couples TRBV6-1 to TRBJ1-5; D uncertain. Trimming took off 3 bases at V and 3 bases at J, with 15 bases between the two ends. Germline V gene sequence: CDR1 MNHNS, CDR2 SASEGT. The CDR3 has 16 amino acids. In DNA, the CDR3 is TGTGCCAGCAGTGACGCGGGCCGGTTGGACAATCAGCCCCAGCATTTT. Protein product: CASSDAGRLDNQPQHF.

This clonotype has ten or more counts. The V and J genes are TRBV10-3 and TRBJ2-1, with D possibly TRBD1 on 6 matching bases. Germline values: CDR1 ENHRY, CDR2 SYGVKD. This CDR3 is built from 12 residues. The V end lost 10 bases, the J end lost 8 bases, and 15 bases lay between the germline ends. The CDR3 DNA is TGTGCCACCAGGGACATATTAGATGAGCAGTTCTTC. Its protein is CATRDILDEQFF.

In its sample, this clonotype was seen a few times. The rearrangement links TRBV21-1 to TRBJ2-3; the DNA was not used to check the table's D call, TRBD2. TRBV21-1 is designated a pseudogene. There are 16 residues in the CDR3. Here the CDR3 reads CASSKAPSGGSQTQYF. The DNA for the CDR3 is TGTGCCAGCAGCAAAGCGCCTAGCGGGGGATCCCAGACGCAGTATTTT.

The V gene is TRBV7-9, the J gene TRBJ1-1, with 8 bases that match TRBD1. The ends lost 2 bases at V and 0 bases at J; junction bases unmatched: 11. Per the germline V gene, CDR1 is SEHNR and CDR2 is FQNEAQ (reference sequence). CDR3 length equals 18 residues. This CDR3 reads CASSLRRGTGMMNTEAFF. The CDR3 DNA sequence: TGTGCCAGCAGCTTACGGCGGGGGACAGGAATGATGAACACTGAAGCTTTCTTT.

Notes on this clonotype: An end of the junction differs from the germline gene, which may be a read error. The genes are TRBV5-6 and TRBJ1-4, with D perhaps TRBD1 (5 bases). The CDR3 covers 15 residues. CDR1 is SGHDT and CDR2 is YYEEEE in the germline V gene. In nucleotides, the CDR3 is TGTGCCAGCAGTTTGGGGGTAGGGGCCGGTGAAAAACTGTTTTTT. This translates into CASSLGVGAGEKLFF.

The V and J genes are TRBV27 and TRBJ1-2, with D perhaps matching TRBD1 (5 bases). CDR1 MNHEY and CDR2 SMNVEV come from the germline V gene (reference sequence). The CDR3 runs 12 residues. The ends were cut back, 0 bases at V and 8 bases at J, with 7 bases in the middle. The CDR3 DNA reads TGTGCCAGCAGTTTATCGGGGGTCGGCTACACCTTC. It encodes CASSLSGVGYTF.

The chain joins TRBV11-2 to TRBJ2-5; no clear D gene. Germline V lookup: CDR1 SGHAT, CDR2 FQNNGV. Trimming pared 7 bases from V and 0 bases from J, leaving 12 bases between. There are 14 residues in the CDR3. CDR3 nucleotide sequence: TGTGCCAGCAAGCGACTCTGGGACCAAGAGACCCAGTACTTC. Encoded protein: CASKRLWDQETQYF.

CDR3 sequence (DNA): TGTGCCAGCAGTGACGGGGCAGACAGCAATCAGCCCCAGCATTTT. Its translation: CASSDGADSNQPQHF. The chain couples TRBV2 to TRBJ1-5, with D perhaps TRBD1 (5 bases). Germline assignment: CDR1 SNHLY and CDR2 FYNNEI. V was cut by 3 bases and J by 1 base, with 10 bases left in between. The CDR3 extends over 15 amino acids.

The chain uses TRBV4-3 and TRBJ1-1; 8 nucleotides agree with TRBD1. This CDR3 contains 12 residues. Germline V gene sequence: CDR1 LGHNA, CDR2 YSLEER. J lost 11 bases, V lost 4 bases, and 6 bases had no gene match. The CDR3 DNA reads as TGCGCCAGCAGCCCACGACAGGGGCCGGCTTTCTTT. Residues: CASSPRQGPAFF.

V and J are TRBV4-1 and TRBJ2-1, with a weak D call TRBD1 (6 bases). CDR1 MGHRA and CDR2 YSYEKL come from the germline V gene. The CDR3 totals 14 residues. V was pared by 0 bases and J by 6 bases, with 9 bases between. The CDR3 nucleotides read TGCGCCAGCAGCCAAGAGTGGACAGCCAATGAGCAGTTCTTC. Residues: CASSQEWTANEQFF.

This clonotype was found a few times. This rearrangement joins TRBV5-1 to TRBJ1-2; D is unresolved. The CDR3 spans 16 residues. V gave up 0 bases and J gave up 4 bases, with 16 bases separating them. Germline CDR1 and CDR2: SGHRS and YFSETQ. CDR3 sequence: CASSLEGTPPGYGYTF. Here the CDR3 DNA reads TGCGCCAGCAGCTTGGAAGGCACCCCTCCGGGCTATGGCTACACCTTC.

For this clonotype: The germline gene is not matched at one end of the junction; a read error may be the cause. The V gene is TRBV7-9, the J gene TRBJ1-3; unclear D gene. Germline V gene data show CDR1 as SEHNR and CDR2 as FQNEAQ (reference sequence). This CDR3 has 12 amino acids. The CDR3 spells CANSLTGNTIYF. As DNA, the CDR3 is TGTGCCAACAGCTTGACTGGAAACACCATATATTTT.

This clonotype was observed a few times. The chain carries TRBV20-1 and TRBJ2-6; unclear D gene. Germline CDR1 and CDR2: DFQATT and SNEGSKA (reference sequence). This CDR3 comprises 13 residues. V shed 5 bases and J shed 0 bases, with 5 bases lying between them. The CDR3 DNA is TGCAGTGCTTACAACTCTGGGGCCAACGTCCTGACTTTC. Its translation: CSAYNSGANVLTF.

This clonotype was seen repeatedly, ten times or more. The CDR3 sequence is CSASGGLGYNSPLHF. In DNA form, the CDR3 reads TGCAGTGCTAGTGGGGGGTTGGGATATAATTCACCCCTCCACTTT. The V gene is TRBV20-1, the J gene TRBJ1-6, with a tentative D call TRBD1 (5 bases). The V gene's germline CDR1 is DFQATT and CDR2 SNEGSKA (reference sequence). Trimming took 3 bases from V and 4 from J, leaving 13 bases between them. The CDR3 runs to 15 residues.

This chain joins TRBV20-1 and TRBJ2-5; 10 nucleotides line up with TRBD2. Trimming took 3 bases from V and 5 from J; bases not matched to a gene: 6. The CDR3 consists of 14 residues. The germline gives CDR1 DFQATT, CDR2 SNEGSKA (reference sequence). The CDR3 DNA reads TGCAGTGCTAGCCCAACTAGCGGGGTTGAGACCCAGTACTTC. It specifies CSASPTSGVETQYF.

Details on this clonotype: The junction departs from the called germline gene at one end, perhaps through a read error. The V and J genes are TRBV27 and TRBJ1-5; D gene uncertain. CDR1 and CDR2 (germline): MNHEY, SMNVEV (reference sequence). The CDR3 length is 14 residues. CDR3 loop: CVSSLGGPNQPQHF. In DNA form, the CDR3 reads TGTGTCAGCAGTTTAGGAGGGCCCAATCAGCCCCAGCATTTT.

This clonotype showed up just a few times. Here the CDR3 DNA reads TGTGCCAGCAGCCGCCGACGGGCAGGGGGTAACGAGCAGTACTTC. Translated: CASSRRRAGGNEQYF. The chain employs TRBV7-2 and TRBJ2-7, with 7 bases fitting TRBD1. The V gene end was trimmed by 5 bases and the J gene end by 5 bases; junction bases not matched to a gene: 12. Germline loops: CDR1 SGHTA, CDR2 FQGNSA. The CDR3 sequence is 15 residues long. Full variable domain (missing parts from reference TRBV7-2 and TRBJ2-7): GAGVSQSPSNKVTEKGKDVELRCDPISGHTALYWYRQSLGQGLEFLIYFQGNSAPDKSGLPSDRFSAERTGGSVSTLTIQRTQQEDSAVYLCASSRRRAGGNEQYFGPGTRLTVT.

The chain has TRBV7-2 and TRBJ2-7, with TRBD1 matching over 11 bases. J gave up 1 base and V 0 bases, and 5 bases lay outside the gene matches. The CDR3 has 17 amino acids. Germline assignment: CDR1 SGHTA and CDR2 FQGNSA. The CDR3 DNA is TGTGCCAGCAGCTTAGCGAGGGGACAGGGGGGTTCCTACGAGCAGTACTTC. It yields the protein CASSLARGQGGSYEQYF.

This clonotype was detected only a few times. This rearrangement joins TRBV4-1 to TRBJ1-2; D gene unclear. The germline gives CDR1 MGHRA, CDR2 YSYEKL. Trimming removed 0 bases at V and 8 bases at J, with 25 bases between. This CDR3 contains 18 residues. DNA for the CDR3: TGCGCCAGCAGCCAAGAGTATATATCGGGCTCATTTGGAGAGGGCTACACCTTC. Protein: CASSQEYISGSFGEGYTF.

The chain joins TRBV29-1 to TRBJ2-7; D remains unclear. Germline V lookup: CDR1 SQVTM, CDR2 ANQGSEA. The CDR3 consists of 13 residues. V dropped 4 bases and J dropped 0 bases, with 10 bases sitting between them. CDR3 residues: CSVVGLSSYEQYF. CDR3 nucleotides: TGCAGCGTTGTAGGGCTGAGCTCCTACGAGCAGTACTTC.

Notes on this clonotype: A much larger clone sits a single nucleotide away, making a read error possible. This sequence joins TRBV10-3 and TRBJ2-5; D unresolved. The J call could be wrong; TRBJ2-7 is a better fit for the DNA end. The CDR3 contains 12 residues. Germline values: CDR1 ENHRY, CDR2 SYGVKD. CDR3 loop: CAISESWIEQYF. The CDR3 bases are TGTGCCATCAGTGAGTCGTGGATCGAGCAGTACTTC.

The table lists this clonotype with a few counts. This chain links TRBV27 with TRBJ2-7; the D is unclear. Per germline, CDR1 MNHEY and CDR2 SMNVEV (reference sequence). This CDR3 region has 14 residues. The ends were cut back, 3 bases at V and 3 bases at J, with 12 bases in the middle. CDR3: CASSFSGPYYEQYF. CDR3 DNA: TGTGCCAGCAGTTTCTCGGGCCCGTACTACGAGCAGTACTTC.

Notes on this clonotype: A much larger clone lies one base from this, so it may be a read error. The V gene is TRBV20-1, the J gene TRBJ2-4, with D perhaps assigned TRBD1 or TRBD2 (5 bases each). Germline values: CDR1 DFQATT, CDR2 SNEGSKA (reference sequence). The CDR3 runs 13 residues. The DNA for the CDR3 is TGCAGTACTAGAGGGACGTTCGGAAACATTCAGTACTTC. This gives the protein CSTRGTFGNIQYF.

About this clonotype itself: Since a much larger clone is just one base distant, this may be a read error. The chain combines TRBV25-1 with TRBJ2-1; D unclear. Near its end, the DNA agrees better with TRBJ2-7, so the J call may be wrong. The CDR3 has 13 amino acids. In germline, CDR1 is MGHDK, CDR2 SYGVNS. The CDR3 DNA reads as TGTGCCAGCAGTGGAAACAGTTACAATGAGCAGTACTTC. Encoded protein: CASSGNSYNEQYF.

This rearrangement joins TRBV4-3 to TRBJ1-5; D gene ambiguous. Trimming pared 1 base from V and 0 bases from J, leaving 7 bases between. In germline, CDR1 is LGHNA, CDR2 YSLEER. The CDR3 has 15 residues. The CDR3 here is CASSQGINSNQPQHF. The CDR3 DNA follows: TGCGCCAGCAGCCAAGGGATTAATAGCAATCAGCCCCAGCATTTT.

V and J are TRBV30 and TRBJ1-1; D not certain. There are 13 residues in the CDR3. The V end lost 3 bases, the J end lost 4 bases, and 12 bases lay between the germline ends. CDR1 is GTSNPN and CDR2 is SVGIG in the germline V gene (reference sequence). The CDR3 sequence: CAWSKEVSTEAFF. The CDR3 nucleotides read TGTGCCTGGAGCAAAGAGGTTTCCACTGAAGCTTTCTTT.